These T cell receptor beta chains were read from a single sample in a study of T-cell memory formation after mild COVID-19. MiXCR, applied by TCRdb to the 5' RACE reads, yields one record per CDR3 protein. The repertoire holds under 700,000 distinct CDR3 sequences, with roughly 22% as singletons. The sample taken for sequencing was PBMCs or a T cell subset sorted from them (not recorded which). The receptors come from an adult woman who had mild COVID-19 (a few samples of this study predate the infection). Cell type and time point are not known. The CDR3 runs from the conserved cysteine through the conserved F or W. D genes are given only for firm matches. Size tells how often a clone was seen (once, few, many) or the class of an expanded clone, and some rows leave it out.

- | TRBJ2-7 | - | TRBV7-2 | TGTGCCAGCAGCTGGGCACGCTCCTACGAGCAGTACTTC | CASSWARSYEQYF
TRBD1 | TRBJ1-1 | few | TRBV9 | TGTGCCAGCAGCGTAGCCGGGACAGAGAACACTGAAGCTTTCTTT | CASSVAGTENTEAFF
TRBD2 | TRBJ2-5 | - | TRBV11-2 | TGTGCCAGCAGCTTTGGGCCTAGCGGGGGGGAAGAGACCCAGTACTTC | CASSFGPSGGEETQYF
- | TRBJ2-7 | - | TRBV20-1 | TGCAGTGCCCGGGGCGGGGTCGAGCAGTACTTC | CSARGGVEQYF
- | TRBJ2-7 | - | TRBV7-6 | TGTGCCAGCAGCTTAGAGGGGAGCTCCTACGAGCAGTACTTC | CASSLEGSSYEQYF
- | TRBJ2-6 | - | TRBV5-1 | TGCGCCAGCAGCTTGGACTCGGGAGGGGCCAACGTCCTGACTTTC | CASSLDSGGANVLTF
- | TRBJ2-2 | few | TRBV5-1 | TGCGCCAGCAGCGGAGAGGGGAGCCTGAACACCGGGGAGCTGTTTTTT | CASSGEGSLNTGELFF
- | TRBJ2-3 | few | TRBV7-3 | TGTGCCAGCAGCTTAAACCACGAGAGAACAGATACGCAGTATTTT | CASSLNHERTDTQYF
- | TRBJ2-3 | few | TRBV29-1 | TGCAGCGTCGTAAAAAGGGATACGCAGTATTTT | CSVVKRDTQYF
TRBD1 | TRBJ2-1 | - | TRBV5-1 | TGCGCCAGCAGCTACGGGACAGGGTTGAGTGCGTTGTTCTTC | CASSYGTGLSALFF
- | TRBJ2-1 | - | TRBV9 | TGTGCCAGCAGCGCCCTAGCGACTCGCTCCTACAATGAGCAGTTCTTC | CASSALATRSYNEQFF
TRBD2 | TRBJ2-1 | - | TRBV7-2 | TGTGCCAGCAGGGATCTGACTAGCGGGAGCTCCTACAATGAGCAGTTCTTC | CASRDLTSGSSYNEQFF
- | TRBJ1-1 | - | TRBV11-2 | TGTGCCAGCAGCCCGCAGTCGTACACTGAAGCTTTCTTT | CASSPQSYTEAFF
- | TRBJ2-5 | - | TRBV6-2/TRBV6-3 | TGTGCCAGCAGTGCCGGCACCAGTGATCAAGAGACCCAGTACTTC | CASSAGTSDQETQYF
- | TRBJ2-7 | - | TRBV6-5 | TGTGCCAGCAGTATCCAGGGGTTCGGCTACGAGCAGTACTTC | CASSIQGFGYEQYF
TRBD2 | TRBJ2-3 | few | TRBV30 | TGTGCCTGGAGTGGGCTAGCGGGGAGCACAGATACGCAGTATTTT | CAWSGLAGSTDTQYF
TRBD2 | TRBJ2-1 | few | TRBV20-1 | TGCAGTGCGAGGACTAGCGGGAGCGAGAATGAGCAGTTCTTC | CSARTSGSENEQFF
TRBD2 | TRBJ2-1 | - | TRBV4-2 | TGTGCCAGCGACTTAGCGGGGGGCGGTGGGAGCTACAATGAGCAGTTCTTC | CASDLAGGGGSYNEQFF
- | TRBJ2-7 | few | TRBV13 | TGTGCCAGCAGCCCGGCCAGGCGATACGTAGAGCAGTACTTC | CASSPARRYVEQYF
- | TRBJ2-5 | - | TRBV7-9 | TGTGCCAGCAGCTTCGGTTCAGTTGTCCAAGAGACCCAGTACTTC | CASSFGSVVQETQYF
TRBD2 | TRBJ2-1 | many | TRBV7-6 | TGTGCCAGCAGCTACATAGCGGGGGCGCGAGATGAGCAGTTCTTC | CASSYIAGARDEQFF
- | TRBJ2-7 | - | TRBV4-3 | TGCGCCAGCAGTCGAAGTCATCCGACACCCTACGAGCAGTACTTC | CASSRSHPTPYEQYF
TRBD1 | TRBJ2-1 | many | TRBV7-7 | TGTGCCAGCAGCCTAAGGACAGGGTCGTACAATGAGCAGTTCTTC | CASSLRTGSYNEQFF